The subject of this entry is one TCR beta chain. The source of the sample is a study of blood T cell repertoires in COVID-19. Study-level information: Sample material is recorded as cDNA or gDNA derived from T cells, B-cell-depleted T cells, or PBMCs.

Germline values: CDR1 WSHSY, CDR2 SAAADI. The CDR3 totals 14 residues. Trimming took off 2 bases at V and 3 bases at J, with 7 bases between the two ends. Clones were read by immunoSEQ multiplex PCR, and TCRdb kept only the in-frame ones, dropping some. The sample includes 270,000 or so clones, less than 90% of them seen just once. Sample: peripheral blood. The chain combines TRBV10-2 with TRBJ1-4; D call uncertain. This clonotype originated in a woman aged 30 to 39 with COVID-19, enrolled during active disease. CDR3 DNA: TGCGCCAGCAGTGAGAACGGTGCTAATGAAAAACTGTTTTTT. Translation: CASSENGANEKLFF.